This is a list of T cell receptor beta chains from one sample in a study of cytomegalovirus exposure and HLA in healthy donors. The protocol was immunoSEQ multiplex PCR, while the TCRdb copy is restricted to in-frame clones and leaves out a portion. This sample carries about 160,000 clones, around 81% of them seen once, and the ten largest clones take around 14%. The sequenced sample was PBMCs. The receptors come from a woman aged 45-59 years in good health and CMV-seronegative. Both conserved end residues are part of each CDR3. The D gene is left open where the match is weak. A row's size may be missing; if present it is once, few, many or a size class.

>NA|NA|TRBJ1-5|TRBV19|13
TGTGCCAGTAGGCACAGGGGCAATCAGCCCCAGCATTTT
CASRHRGNQPQHF
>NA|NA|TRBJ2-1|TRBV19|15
TGTGCCAGTAGTATAATGGGTAGAGGGAGGAATGAGCAGTTCTTC
CASSIMGRGRNEQFF
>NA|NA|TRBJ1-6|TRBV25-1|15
TGTGCCAGCAGTCCGGCCGGAGGGTTTGGTTCACCCCTCCACTTT
CASSPAGGFGSPLHF
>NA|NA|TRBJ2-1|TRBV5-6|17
TGTGCCAGCAGCTTGCTCAAGCGGCTAAGCTCCTACAATGAGCAGTTCTTC
CASSLLKRLSSYNEQFF
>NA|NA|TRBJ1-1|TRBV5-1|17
TGCGCCAGCAGCTTTTCCGGGACTCGAAAAGTCGGCACTGAAGCTTTCTTT
CASSFSGTRKVGTEAFF
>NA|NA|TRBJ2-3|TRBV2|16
TGTGCCAGCAGTGACGCGACAGTACCAAGCACAGATACGCAGTATTTT
CASSDATVPSTDTQYF
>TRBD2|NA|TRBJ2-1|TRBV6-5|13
TGTGCCAGCAGTTACTCGGAGAGGACTAGCGAGTTCTTC
CASSYSERTSEFF
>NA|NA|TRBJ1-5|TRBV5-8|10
TGTGCCAGCAGCCCCCTCTCCCAGCATTTT
CASSPLSQHF
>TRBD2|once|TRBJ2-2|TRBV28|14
TGTGCCAGCAGCGAAGCGGGAGATGGGCGGGAGCTGTTTTTT
CASSEAGDGRELFF
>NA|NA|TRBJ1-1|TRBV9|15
TGTGCCAGCAGCGTAGAAGTCACAGGGCGCACTGAAGCCTTCTTT
CASSVEVTGRTEAFF
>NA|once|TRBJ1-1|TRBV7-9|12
TGTGCCAGCAGCCTGAAGCTCACTGAAGCTTTCTTT
CASSLKLTEAFF
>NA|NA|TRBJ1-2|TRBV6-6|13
TGTGCCAGCAGTTACTCTCCGGGGGATGGCTACACCTTC
CASSYSPGDGYTF
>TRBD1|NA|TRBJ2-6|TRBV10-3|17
TGTGCCATCAGTGAAAACGACAGGGGTGCTGGGGCCAACGTCCTGACTTTC
CAISENDRGAGANVLTF
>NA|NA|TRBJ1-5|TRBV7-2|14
TGTGCCAGCAGGTCTGGGAGTAGCAATCAGCCCCAGCATTTT
CASRSGSSNQPQHF
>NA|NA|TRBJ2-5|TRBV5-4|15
TGTGCCAGCAGCCGGCTCTCCACAGCGGGAGAGACCCAGTACTTC
CASSRLSTAGETQYF
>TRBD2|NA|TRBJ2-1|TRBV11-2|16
TGTGCCAGCAGCCGACGGGGCACTAGCGGGGGGAATGAGCAGTTCTTC
CASSRRGTSGGNEQFF